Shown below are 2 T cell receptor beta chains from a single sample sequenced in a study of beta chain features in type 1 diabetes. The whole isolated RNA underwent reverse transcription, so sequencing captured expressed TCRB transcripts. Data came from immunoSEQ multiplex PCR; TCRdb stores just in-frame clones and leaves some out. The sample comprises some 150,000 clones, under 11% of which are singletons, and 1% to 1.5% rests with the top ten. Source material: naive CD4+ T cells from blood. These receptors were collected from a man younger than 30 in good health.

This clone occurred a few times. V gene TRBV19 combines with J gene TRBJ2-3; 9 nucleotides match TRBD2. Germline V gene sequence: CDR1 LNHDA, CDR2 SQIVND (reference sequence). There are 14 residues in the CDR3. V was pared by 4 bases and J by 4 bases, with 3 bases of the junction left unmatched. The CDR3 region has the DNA TGTGCCAGTAGTACTAGCGGGGAATCAGATACGCAGTATTTT. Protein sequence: CASSTSGESDTQYF.

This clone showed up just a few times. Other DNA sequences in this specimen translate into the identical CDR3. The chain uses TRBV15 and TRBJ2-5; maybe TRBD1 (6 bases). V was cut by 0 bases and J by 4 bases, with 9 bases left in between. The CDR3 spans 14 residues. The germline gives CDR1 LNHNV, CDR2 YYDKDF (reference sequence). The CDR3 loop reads CATSRDRGRETQYF. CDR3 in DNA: TGTGCCACCAGCAGAGACAGGGGTCGAGAGACCCAGTACTTC.